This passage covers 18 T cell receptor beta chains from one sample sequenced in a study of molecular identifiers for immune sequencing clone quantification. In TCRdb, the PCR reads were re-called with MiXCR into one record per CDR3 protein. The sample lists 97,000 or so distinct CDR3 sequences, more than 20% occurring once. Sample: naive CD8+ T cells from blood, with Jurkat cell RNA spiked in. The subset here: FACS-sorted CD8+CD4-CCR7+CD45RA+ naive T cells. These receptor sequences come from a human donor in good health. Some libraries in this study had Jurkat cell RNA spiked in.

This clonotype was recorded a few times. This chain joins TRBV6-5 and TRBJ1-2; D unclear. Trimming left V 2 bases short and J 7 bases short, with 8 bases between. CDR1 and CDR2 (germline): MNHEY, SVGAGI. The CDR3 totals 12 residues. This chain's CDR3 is CASSYSPSGYTF. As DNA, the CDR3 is TGTGCCAGCAGTTACAGTCCGTCTGGCTACACCTTC.

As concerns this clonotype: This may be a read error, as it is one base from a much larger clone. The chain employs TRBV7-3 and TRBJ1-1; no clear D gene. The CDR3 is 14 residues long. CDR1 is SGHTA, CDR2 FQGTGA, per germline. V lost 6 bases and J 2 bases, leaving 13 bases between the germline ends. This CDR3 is CASSTNGLNTEAFF. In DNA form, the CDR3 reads TGTGCCAGCAGTACTAACGGACTAAACACTGAAGCTTTCTTT.

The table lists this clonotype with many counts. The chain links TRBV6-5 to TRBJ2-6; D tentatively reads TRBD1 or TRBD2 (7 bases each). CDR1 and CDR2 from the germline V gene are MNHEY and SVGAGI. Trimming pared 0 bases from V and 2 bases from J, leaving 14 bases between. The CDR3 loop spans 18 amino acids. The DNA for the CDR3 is TGTGCCAGCAGTTACTCGACAGGGAGGGTACCTGGGGCCAACGTCCTGACTTTC. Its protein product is CASSYSTGRVPGANVLTF.

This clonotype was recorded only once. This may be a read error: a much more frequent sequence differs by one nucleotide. The CDR3 DNA reads as TGCTCCAGCAGCCAAGGGGAGGGGGTCGAGCAGTACTTC. It yields the protein CSSSQGEGVEQYF. This chain connects TRBV4-1 to TRBJ2-7; D may be TRBD2 (7 bases). The CDR3 is 13 residues long. Germline values: CDR1 MGHRA, CDR2 YSYEKL.

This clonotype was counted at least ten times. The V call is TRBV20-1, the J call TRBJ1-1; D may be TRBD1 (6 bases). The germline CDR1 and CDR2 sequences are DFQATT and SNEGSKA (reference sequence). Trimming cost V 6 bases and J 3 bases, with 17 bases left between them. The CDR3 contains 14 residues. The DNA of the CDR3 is TGCAGTGCAGCAACAGGGAGGCTTTACACTGAAGCTTTCTTT. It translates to CSAATGRLYTEAFF.

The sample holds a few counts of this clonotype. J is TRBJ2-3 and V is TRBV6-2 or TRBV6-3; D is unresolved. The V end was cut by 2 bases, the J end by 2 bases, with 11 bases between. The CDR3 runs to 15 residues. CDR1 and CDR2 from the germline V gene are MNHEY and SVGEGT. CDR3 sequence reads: CASSYRTPYTDTQYF. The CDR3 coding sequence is TGTGCCAGCAGTTACAGAACACCTTACACAGATACGCAGTATTTT.

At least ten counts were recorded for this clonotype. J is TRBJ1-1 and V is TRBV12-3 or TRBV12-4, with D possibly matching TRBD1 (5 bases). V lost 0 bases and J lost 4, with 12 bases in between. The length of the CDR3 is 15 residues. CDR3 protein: CASSLALGAGTEAFF. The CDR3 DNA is TGTGCCAGCAGTTTAGCGCTAGGGGCTGGCACTGAAGCTTTCTTT.

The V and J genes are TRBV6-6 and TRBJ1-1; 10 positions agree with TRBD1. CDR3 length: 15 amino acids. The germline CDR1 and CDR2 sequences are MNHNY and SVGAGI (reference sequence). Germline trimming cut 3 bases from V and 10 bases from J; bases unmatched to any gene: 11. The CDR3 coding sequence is TGTGCCAGCAGTTATTCGACAGGGGGCGCGTCTGGAGCTTTCTTT. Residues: CASSYSTGGASGAFF.

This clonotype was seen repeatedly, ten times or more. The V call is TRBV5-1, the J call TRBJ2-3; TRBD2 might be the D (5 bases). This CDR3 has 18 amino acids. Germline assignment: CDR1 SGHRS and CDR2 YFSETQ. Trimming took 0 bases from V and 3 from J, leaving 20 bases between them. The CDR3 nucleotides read TGCGCCAGCAGCTTGGAAGGAGTAGGTAGTGGAGGTACAGATACGCAGTATTTT. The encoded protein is CASSLEGVGSGGTDTQYF.

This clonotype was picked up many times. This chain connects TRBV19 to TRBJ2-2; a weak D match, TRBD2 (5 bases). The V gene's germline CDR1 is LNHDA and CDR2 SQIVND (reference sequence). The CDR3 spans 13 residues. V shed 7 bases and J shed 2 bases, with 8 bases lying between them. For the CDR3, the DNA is TGTGCCAGTACGAGGGATAACACCGGGGAGCTGTTTTTT. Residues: CASTRDNTGELFF.

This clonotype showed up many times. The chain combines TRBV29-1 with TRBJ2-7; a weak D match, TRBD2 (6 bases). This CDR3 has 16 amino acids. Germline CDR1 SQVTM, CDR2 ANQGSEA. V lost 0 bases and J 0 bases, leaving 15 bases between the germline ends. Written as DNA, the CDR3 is TGCAGCGTTGAAGAAGTGGGGGGACCCAGCTCCTACGAGCAGTACTTC. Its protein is CSVEEVGGPSSYEQYF.

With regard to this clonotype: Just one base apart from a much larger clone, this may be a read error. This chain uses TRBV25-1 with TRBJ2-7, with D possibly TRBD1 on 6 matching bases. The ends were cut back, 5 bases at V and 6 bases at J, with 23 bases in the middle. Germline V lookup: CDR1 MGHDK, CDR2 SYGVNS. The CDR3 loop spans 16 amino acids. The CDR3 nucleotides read TGTGCCAGCAGTCGCCCTGACAGGATGAGCTTTTCCGAGCAGTACTTC. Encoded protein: CASSRPDRMSFSEQYF.

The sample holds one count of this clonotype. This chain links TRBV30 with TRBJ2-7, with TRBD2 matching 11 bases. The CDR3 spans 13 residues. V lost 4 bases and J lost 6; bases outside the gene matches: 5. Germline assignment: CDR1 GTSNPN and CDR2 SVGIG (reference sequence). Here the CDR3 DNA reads TGTGCCTGGAAACTAGCGGGAGCGGGCGAGCAGTACTTC. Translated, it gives CAWKLAGAGEQYF.

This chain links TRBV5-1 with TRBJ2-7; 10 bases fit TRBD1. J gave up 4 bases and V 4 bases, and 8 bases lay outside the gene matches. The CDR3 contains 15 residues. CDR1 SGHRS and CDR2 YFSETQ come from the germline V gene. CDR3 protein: CASSPGTGVGYEQYF. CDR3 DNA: TGCGCCAGCAGCCCTGGGACAGGGGTTGGATACGAGCAGTACTTC.

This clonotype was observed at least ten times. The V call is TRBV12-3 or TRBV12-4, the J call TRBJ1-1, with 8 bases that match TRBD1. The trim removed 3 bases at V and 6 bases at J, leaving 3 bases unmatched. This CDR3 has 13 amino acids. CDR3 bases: TGTGCCAGCAGTTTTCTGGACAGGGCTGAAGCTTTCTTT. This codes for CASSFLDRAEAFF.

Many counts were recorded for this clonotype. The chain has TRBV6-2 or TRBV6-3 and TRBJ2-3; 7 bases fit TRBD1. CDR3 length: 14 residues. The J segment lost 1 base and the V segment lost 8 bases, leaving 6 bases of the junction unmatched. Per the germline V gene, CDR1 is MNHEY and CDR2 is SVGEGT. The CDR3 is CASWSGQGTDTQYF. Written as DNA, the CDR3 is TGTGCCAGCTGGTCAGGACAGGGCACAGATACGCAGTATTTT.

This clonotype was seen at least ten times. The CDR3 region is CASSPGNIQYF. CDR3 sequence (DNA): TGTGCCAGCAGCCCAGGAAACATTCAGTACTTC. This rearrangement joins TRBV9 to TRBJ2-4; D is uncertain. Deletions cut 4 bases from V and 6 bases from J, with 5 bases between. CDR1 is SGDLS, CDR2 YYNGEE, per germline. The CDR3 is 11 amino acids.

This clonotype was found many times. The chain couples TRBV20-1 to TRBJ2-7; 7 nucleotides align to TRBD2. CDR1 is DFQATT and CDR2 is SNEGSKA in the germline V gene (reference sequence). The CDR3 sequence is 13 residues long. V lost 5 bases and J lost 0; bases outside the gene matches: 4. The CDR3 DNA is TGCAGTGCTCGTCTAGCGGCCTCCTACGAGCAGTACTTC. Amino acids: CSARLAASYEQYF.